This T cell receptor beta chain was retrieved from a study of cytomegalovirus exposure and HLA in healthy donors. About the research overall: Earlier, 90 million to 140 million unique TCR beta sequences were recovered from 200 million or so T cells by an analysis. Study observations and caveats: A further, later analysis showed that HLA-associated TCR beta chains (compared with equally common others) were more clonally expanded.

The CDR3 sequence is 14 residues long. V shed 8 bases, J shed 0 bases, and the junction held 4 bases outside the gene matches. Per the germline V gene, CDR1 is LNHDA and CDR2 is SQIVND (reference sequence). With regard to this clone: Its target is unknown.

The PCR ran on 60 Vbeta and 13 Jbeta primers. TCRdb keeps only in-frame clones here, not all; method: immunoSEQ multiplex PCR. The sample comprises approximately 190,000 clones, more than 65% of which are singletons, and 1.8% rests with the top ten. This TCR was sampled from a young woman in good health and CMV-seronegative. This rearrangement joins TRBV19 to TRBJ2-7; 10 nucleotides line up with TRBD2. The sample consisted of PBMCs. CDR3 residues: CASHSSGSSYEQYF. CDR3 DNA: TGTGCCAGTCACTCTAGCGGGAGCTCCTACGAGCAGTACTTC.